A selection of T cell receptor beta chains follows, all from one sample in a study of blood T cell repertoires in COVID-19. Sequenced by immunoSEQ multiplex PCR; TCRdb stores in-frame clones only, minus some. The data contain about 98,000 clones, more than 80% of them seen just once; the ten biggest clones take up 4.5%. Sequencing was done on a sample of peripheral blood. The receptors shown here come from a human donor in a cohort sampled during active COVID-19. Both conserved end residues are part of each CDR3. The D gene is left open where the match is weak. Some rows mark clone size as missing; the rest say once, few, many or name a class of expanded clone.

abundance	v_gene	d_gene	j_gene	CDR3nt	CDR3aa
-	TRBV5-1	TRBD1	TRBJ1-2	TGCGCCAGCAGTTCTCGGACAGGGGGTGCTTTAAGCTATGGCTACACCTTC	CASSSRTGGALSYGYTF
-	TRBV7-8	TRBD2	TRBJ2-3	TGTGCCAGCAGACTAGCGGGGGAGACAGATACGCAGTATTTT	CASRLAGETDTQYF
-	TRBV11-2	TRBD1	TRBJ1-2	TGTGCCAGCAGCTTAGCCCCAGGGGGCGCTTCCGGCTACACCTTC	CASSLAPGGASGYTF
-	TRBV11-1	TRBD2	TRBJ2-2	TGTGCCAGCAGCCCGGGACTAGCGCCTGACACCGGGGAGCTGTTTTTT	CASSPGLAPDTGELFF
-	TRBV5-4	TRBD2	TRBJ2-1	TGTGCCAGCAGCTTGGGAGGCGGGGGGGCGTCTGAGCAGTTCTTC	CASSLGGGGASEQFF
-	TRBV10-3	-	TRBJ2-7	TGTGCCATCAGTGACGTACAGGGAACTTACGAGCAGTACTTC	CAISDVQGTYEQYF
-	TRBV4-2	TRBD1	TRBJ2-7	TGTGCCAGCAGCCAAGTCGGACAGGGTAACCCCTACGAGCAGTACTTC	CASSQVGQGNPYEQYF
-	TRBV6-5	-	TRBJ2-7	TGTGCCAGCAGCCTCAAGGCGGCGGTGTCCTACGAGCAGTACTTC	CASSLKAAVSYEQYF
once	TRBV7-2	TRBD1	TRBJ1-2	TGTGCCAGGACAAGACAGGGCGGCTATGGCTACACCTTC	CARTRQGGYGYTF
-	TRBV5-1	-	TRBJ2-2	TGCGCCAGCAGCTCCTATACCACGAACACCGGGGAGCTGTTTTTT	CASSSYTTNTGELFF
-	TRBV18	TRBD1	TRBJ2-7	TGTGCCAGCCTGGGACAGGGGGCAGGAGAGCAGTACTTC	CASLGQGAGEQYF
-	TRBV7-3	TRBD2	TRBJ2-3	TGTGCCAGCAGCCCCCAGGGACTAGCGGGTAACACAGATACGCAGTATTTT	CASSPQGLAGNTDTQYF
-	TRBV2	TRBD2	TRBJ2-3	TGTGCCAGCACTCGGGCTAGCGGGGTTAATACGCAGTATTTT	CASTRASGVNTQYF
-	TRBV7-6	-	TRBJ2-6	TGTGCCAGCAGCTTAGAGTCCCGGGACACGATCTCTGGGGCCAACGTCCTGACTTTC	CASSLESRDTISGANVLTF
-	TRBV5-1	-	TRBJ2-1	TGCGCCAGCAGGGAGGAGGGAAATGAGCAGTTCTTC	CASREEGNEQFF
once	TRBV3-1/TRBV3-2	TRBD1	TRBJ1-6	TGTGCCAGCAGCGCGACAGGGGGCAAATCACCCCTCCACTTT	CASSATGGKSPLHF
-	TRBV6-5	-	TRBJ2-3	TGTGCCAGCAGTTCTCCGGGACATCGTGGGGGAGATACGCAGTATTTT	CASSSPGHRGGDTQYF
once	TRBV24-1	TRBD2	TRBJ2-2	TGTGCCACCAGTGCTACTAGCGGGGGGAACACCGGGGAGCTGTTTTTT	CATSATSGGNTGELFF
-	TRBV10-3	-	TRBJ2-1	TGTGCCATCAGGCCGGGGGATTCCTACAATGAGCAGTTCTTC	CAIRPGDSYNEQFF
-	TRBV5-1	-	TRBJ1-3	TGCGCCAGCAGCTTGGGCGCGGAGGGGAACACCATATATTTT	CASSLGAEGNTIYF
-	TRBV25-1	-	TRBJ1-2	TGTGCCAGCAGTGAAGGGGGCGTAGGCTACACCTTC	CASSEGGVGYTF
few	TRBV19	TRBD1	TRBJ1-2	TGTGCCAGTAGTAGGGGACAGGGGCCCTATGGCTACACCTTC	CASSRGQGPYGYTF
-	TRBV11-3	-	TRBJ2-5	TGTGCCAGCAGCTTGGGGGGGGCCCCTCAAGAGACCCAGTACTTC	CASSLGGAPQETQYF
-	TRBV11-1	-	TRBJ2-7	TGTGCCAGCAGCTTATTGAGAACTTCCTACGAGCAGTACTTC	CASSLLRTSYEQYF
-	TRBV7-9	TRBD2	TRBJ2-5	TGTGCCAGCAGCTTGAATTTCGGGGGGGACCAAGAGACCCAGTACTTC	CASSLNFGGDQETQYF
-	TRBV3-1/TRBV3-2	TRBD1	TRBJ2-1	TGTGCCAGCAGCCAAGGGGAGGGACAGGGCTACAATGAGCAGTTCTTC	CASSQGEGQGYNEQFF
-	TRBV18	TRBD1	TRBJ2-5	TGTGCCACCGAAGGGACAGGTCAAGAGACCCAGTACTTC	CATEGTGQETQYF
-	TRBV6-6	-	TRBJ2-7	TGTGCCAGCAGCCCACAGCTTCCTGACGAGCAGTACTTC	CASSPQLPDEQYF
-	TRBV18	-	TRBJ2-3	TGTGCCAGCTCATCACAAACAGGGCCAGATACGCAGTATTTT	CASSSQTGPDTQYF
few	TRBV9	-	TRBJ1-6	TGTGCCAGCAGCGCTGGACAGAGGTCCTCACCCCTCCACTTT	CASSAGQRSSPLHF
-	TRBV7-8	-	TRBJ1-3	TGTGCCAGCAGCTTTACGGTTAGCTCTGGAAACACCATATATTTT	CASSFTVSSGNTIYF
-	TRBV5-1	-	TRBJ2-1	TGCGCCAGCAGCTTGGAACCAGCGAGCTCCTACAATGAGCAGTTCTTC	CASSLEPASSYNEQFF
-	TRBV6-5	TRBD1	TRBJ1-5	TGTGCCAGCAGTTTAGGACAGGGCAATCAGCCCCAGCATTTT	CASSLGQGNQPQHF
-	TRBV2	-	TRBJ1-1	TGTGCCAGCCTGAGGAGGGCGGAAACGAACACTGAAGCTTTCTTT	CASLRRAETNTEAFF
few	TRBV11-1	TRBD2	TRBJ2-1	TGTGCCAGCAGCTTAAGGCGGCTAGCGGTGAATGAGCAGTTCTTC	CASSLRRLAVNEQFF